This record covers a single T cell receptor (beta chain). V trimming: 4 bases; J trimming: 6 bases; junction bases outside the gene matches: 5. CDR3 length equals 16 residues. Germline V gene lookup returns CDR1 SGHTA and CDR2 FQGNSA. This entry comes from a study of Ad26.COV2.S vaccination and SARS-CoV-2 variants. Treatment noted: 15 to 20 received Ad26.COV2.S at low or high dose, single or two shots; 5 received placebo; per-sample allocation not given. Day 63 after the first injection of vaccine or placebo was the sampling time. Aged 18-55 years, donor was enrolled in Boston in about 2020. The method was immunoSEQ multiplex PCR; TCRdb's version includes in-frame clones alone and lacks a portion of them. The repertoire has 410,000 or so clones, 75% to 95% of them found once; the top ten carry 9% to 15%.

The sequencing used peripheral blood, collected in a trial of Ad26.COV2.S vaccine versus placebo. The chain joins TRBV7-2 to TRBJ2-1; 14 bases match TRBD2. The source of this sequence is a person between 18 and 65 years old who received the Ad26.COV2.S COVID-19 vaccine or a placebo. CDR3: CASSSGLAGVSNEQFF. For the CDR3, the DNA is TGTGCCAGCAGCTCGGGACTAGCGGGAGTCAGCAATGAGCAGTTCTTC.